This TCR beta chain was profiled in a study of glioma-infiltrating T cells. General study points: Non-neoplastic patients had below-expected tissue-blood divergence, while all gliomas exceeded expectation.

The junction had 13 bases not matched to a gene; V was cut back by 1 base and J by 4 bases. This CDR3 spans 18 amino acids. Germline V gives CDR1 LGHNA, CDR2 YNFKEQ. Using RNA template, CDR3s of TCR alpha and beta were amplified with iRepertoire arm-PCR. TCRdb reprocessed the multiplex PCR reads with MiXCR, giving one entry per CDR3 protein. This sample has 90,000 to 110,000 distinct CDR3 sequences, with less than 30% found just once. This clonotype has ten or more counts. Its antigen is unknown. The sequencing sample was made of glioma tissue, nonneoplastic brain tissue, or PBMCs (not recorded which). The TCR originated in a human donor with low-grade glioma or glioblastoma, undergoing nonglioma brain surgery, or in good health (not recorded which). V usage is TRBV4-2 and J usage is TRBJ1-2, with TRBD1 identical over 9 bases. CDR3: CASSQGMGQGSASYGYTF. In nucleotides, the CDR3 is TGTGCCAGCAGCCAAGGTATGGGACAGGGAAGCGCAAGCTATGGCTACACCTTC.